This TCR beta chain was found in a study of cytomegalovirus exposure and HLA in healthy donors. Study-wide points: In vitro assays verified that a few CMV-associated chains recognized CMV antigens specifically.

V was cut by 6 bases and J by 4 bases, with 15 bases left in between. From germline, CDR1 is MDHEN and CDR2 SYDVKM. CDR3 size: 14 residues. Primers: 60 Vbeta forward and 13 Jbeta reverse. The table came from immunoSEQ multiplex PCR; TCRdb's copy has only in-frame clones and leaves some out. Of more than 110,000 clones listed, around 73% are singletons. In regard to this clone: What it recognizes is unknown.

The sequence derives from a human donor in good health. This chain joins TRBV28 and TRBJ2-5; D not resolved. Sequencing input: PBMCs. In DNA form, the CDR3 reads TGTGCCAGCAGGCCCGCCCAGTCAAGAGAGACCCAGTACTTC. It codes for CASRPAQSRETQYF.